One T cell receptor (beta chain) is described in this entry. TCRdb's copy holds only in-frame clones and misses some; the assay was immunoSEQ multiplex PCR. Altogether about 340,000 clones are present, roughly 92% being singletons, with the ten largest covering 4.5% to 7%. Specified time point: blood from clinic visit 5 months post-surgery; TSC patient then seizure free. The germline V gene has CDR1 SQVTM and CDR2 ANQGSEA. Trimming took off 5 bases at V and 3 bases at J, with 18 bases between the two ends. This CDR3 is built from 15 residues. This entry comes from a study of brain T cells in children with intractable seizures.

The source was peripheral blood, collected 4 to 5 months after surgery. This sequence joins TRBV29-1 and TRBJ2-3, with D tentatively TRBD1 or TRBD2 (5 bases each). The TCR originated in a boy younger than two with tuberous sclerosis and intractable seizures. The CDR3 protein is CSVLERGVITDTQYF. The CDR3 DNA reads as TGCAGCGTTTTAGAGAGAGGGGTGATTACAGATACGCAGTATTTT.